The sequence of this T cell receptor beta chain was determined in a study of response to subunit inactivated influenza vaccine. Between the trimmed V and J ends, which lost 1 base and 6 bases, there was a span of 14 bases. Looked up from germline, CDR1 is SGHVS and CDR2 is FQNEAQ. This CDR3 comprises 15 residues. Study-wide points: A suggestion made by the authors is that each seasonal influenza vaccination recruits few new T cells.

TCRdb analysed the RT-PCR reads with MiXCR anew, one entry per CDR3 protein. This table has around 850,000 distinct CDR3 sequences, about a fifth appearing once. This clonotype was detected a few times. Its antigen is unknown. The source material was PBMCs from blood, sampled roughly 5 days after vaccination. The chain has TRBV7-8 and TRBJ2-3; tentatively, D is TRBD2 (5 bases). The TCR originated in a man between 50 and 59 years old who received an inactivated influenza vaccine. CDR3 in DNA: TGTGCCAGCAGCTTAGAGAGGGCCCCCAAGGATACGCAGTATTTT. Translated, it gives CASSLERAPKDTQYF.